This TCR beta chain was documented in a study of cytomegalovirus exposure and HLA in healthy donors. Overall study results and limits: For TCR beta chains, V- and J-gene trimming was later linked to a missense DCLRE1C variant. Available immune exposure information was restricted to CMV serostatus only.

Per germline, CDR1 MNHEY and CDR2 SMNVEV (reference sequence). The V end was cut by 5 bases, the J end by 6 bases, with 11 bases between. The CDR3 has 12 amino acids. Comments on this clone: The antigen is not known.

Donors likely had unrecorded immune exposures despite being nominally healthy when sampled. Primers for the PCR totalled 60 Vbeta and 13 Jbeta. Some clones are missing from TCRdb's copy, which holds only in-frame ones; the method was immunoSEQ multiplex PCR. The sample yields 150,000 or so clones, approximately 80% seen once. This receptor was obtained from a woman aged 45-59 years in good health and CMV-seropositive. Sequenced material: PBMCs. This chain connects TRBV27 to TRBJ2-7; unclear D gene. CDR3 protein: CASSEFRGEQYF. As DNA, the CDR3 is TGTGCCAGCAGTGAATTTAGAGGCGAGCAGTACTTC.